A selection of T cell receptor beta chains follows, all from one sample in a study of monozygotic twins with inflammatory bowel disease. TCRdb derives one entry per CDR3 protein from the 5' RACE reads, leaving out DNA. The sample includes 300,000 to 400,000 distinct CDR3 sequences. The sequenced material came from blood. The source of these receptors is a human donor with ulcerative colitis or Crohn's disease, or a healthy co-twin of an affected twin (not recorded which). Each CDR3 is given with its conserved first and last residue.

j_gene	len	v_gene	CDR3aa
TRBJ1-2	13	TRBV10-2	CASKIQGNYGYTF
TRBJ2-3	14	TRBV5-1	CASSLAQETDTQYF
TRBJ2-4	14	TRBV30	CAWSSGTNKNIQYF
TRBJ2-3	15	TRBV23-1	CASSSVGEGTDTQYF
TRBJ2-1	11	TRBV30	CAWSDATEQFF
TRBJ1-1	15	TRBV19	CASSKDRAMNTEAFF
TRBJ1-2	17	TRBV6-5	CASSYGFGTSERYGYTF
TRBJ1-2	15	TRBV7-2	CASRIGVGAGYGYTF
TRBJ2-7	13	TRBV28	CASQSMDSYEQYF
TRBJ2-1	14	TRBV19	CASRMDGSWDEQFF
TRBJ1-5	15	TRBV2	CASSAYRDSNQPQHF
TRBJ2-7	12	TRBV24-1	CATQGDAHEQYF
TRBJ2-7	13	TRBV3-1	CASSISLGYEQYF
TRBJ1-6	15	TRBV6-1	CASSLAQGGNSPLHF
TRBJ1-6	16	TRBV4-3	CASSQEPARQDSPLHF
TRBJ1-2	14	TRBV29-1	CSVEDPQANYGYTF
TRBJ2-5	15	TRBV12-3/TRBV12-4	CASSPRGLVLETQYF
TRBJ2-3	15	TRBV19	CASSTPGLVTDTQYF
TRBJ2-1	14	TRBV5-4	CASSSRRVDNEQFF
TRBJ2-7	13	TRBV29-1	CSVPRGNRSEQYF
TRBJ2-7	15	TRBV5-6	CASSYWGLAAYEQYF
TRBJ2-1	13	TRBV20-1	CSANGRLYNEQFF
TRBJ1-6	15	TRBV5-1	CASSSRRDVGTPLHF
TRBJ2-2	15	TRBV28	CASSPDPNTTGELFF
TRBJ2-6	16	TRBV5-1	CASNPSGVGGANVLTF
TRBJ2-5	14	TRBV5-8	CASSLVWQQETQYF
TRBJ2-2	14	TRBV24-1	CATRDTGNTGELFF
TRBJ2-3	14	TRBV2	CASGSSGGTDTQYF
TRBJ1-1	12	TRBV3-1	CASSLGDFEAFF
TRBJ2-1	18	TRBV12-3/TRBV12-4	CASSFALAGGPEINEQFF
TRBJ2-3	16	TRBV7-2	CASSLVSGTSPDTQYF
TRBJ2-1	16	TRBV24-1	CATSDLTGTRFNEQFF
TRBJ2-1	14	TRBV5-1	CASSLLAADNEQFF
TRBJ1-2	13	TRBV6-1	CASSTGVNYGYTF
TRBJ2-3	15	TRBV20-1	CSARDGGGLTDTQYF
TRBJ2-4	12	TRBV7-9	CASSPGGNMQYF
TRBJ1-6	14	TRBV5-6	CASSGYSYNSPLHF
TRBJ2-4	19	TRBV20-1	CSARDGLAGGKGTKNIQYF
TRBJ1-5	15	TRBV7-8	CASSLGRIANQPQHF
TRBJ2-7	14	TRBV5-1	CASSLSGANYEQYF
TRBJ2-7	14	TRBV5-1	CASSSQGGPTKQYF
TRBJ2-2	16	TRBV28	CASLPFSRGVTGELFF
TRBJ2-7	17	TRBV20-1	CSSPPPGRLAGASEQYF
TRBJ2-3	15	TRBV12-3/TRBV12-4	CASKSFLGGTDTQYF
TRBJ1-6	14	TRBV5-1	CASSPGADNSPLHF
TRBJ2-5	16	TRBV27	CASSSRLAGGLETQYF
TRBJ1-5	14	TRBV7-8	CASSLVDADQPQHF
TRBJ1-5	13	TRBV28	CATRAGFDQPQHF
TRBJ2-6	17	TRBV5-1	CASSSDGYSSGANVLTF
TRBJ1-5	13	TRBV18	CASSPPGIQPQHF
TRBJ1-4	13	TRBV20-1	CSARESVGEKLFF
TRBJ2-1	15	TRBV27	CASSFGRAKNYEQFF
TRBJ2-5	14	TRBV6-5	CASSSREGGETQYF